This T cell receptor (beta chain) was captured by sequencing in a study of shared clonotypes between healthy human individuals. Trimming cost V 6 bases and J 1 base; bases outside gene matches: 10. From germline, CDR1 is MNHEY and CDR2 SMNVEV (reference sequence). The CDR3 covers 16 residues. Samples underwent the assay at deep level. This table comes from immunoSEQ multiplex PCR, and its TCRdb copy is limited to in-frame clones, with some not included. The data contain fewer than 550,000 clones, roughly 85% of them singletons. The chain carries TRBV27 and TRBJ1-2; 8 positions match TRBD1. Sequenced sample: PBMCs. This TCR came from a woman aged 35 to 49 in good health. Some clones in this sample may be carry-over from other donors' samples. The CDR3 reads CASSHGQGPFNYGYTF. CDR3 DNA sequence: TGTGCCAGCAGCCACGGACAGGGACCATTTAACTATGGCTACACCTTC.